Shown below are 27 T cell receptor beta chains from a single sample sequenced in a study of T cell responses to AZD1222 COVID-19 vaccine. Assay used: immunoSEQ multiplex PCR; TCRdb lists only in-frame clones, some missing. The table records about 120,000 clones, about 92% of them present only once. The specimen was peripheral blood, collected on day 0 of AZD1222 vaccination. The receptors stem from an adult in good health.

The rearrangement uses TRBV7-6 and TRBJ1-6, with 8 bases identical to TRBD1. Germline CDR1 and CDR2: SGHVS and FNYEAQ. V shed 0 bases and J 9 bases; nucleotides not matched to a gene: 4. The CDR3 extends over 15 amino acids. As DNA, the CDR3 is TGTGCCAGCAGCTTAGCTGGACAGGGTAGTTCACCCCTCCACTTT. Encoded protein: CASSLAGQGSSPLHF.

The V call is TRBV5-1, the J call TRBJ2-2; 8 nucleotides align to TRBD2. Germline V CDR1 and CDR2: SGHRS, YFSETQ. The V gene end was trimmed by 4 bases and the J gene end by 0 bases; junction bases not matched to a gene: 8. There are 17 residues in the CDR3. CDR3 amino acids: CASSRPDGRANTGELFF. CDR3 in DNA: TGCGCCAGCAGCCGCCCTGACGGGAGGGCGAACACCGGGGAGCTGTTTTTT. The full variable domain, in which reference TRBV5-1 and TRBJ2-2 provide the parts outside the CDR3, is KAGVTQTPRYLIKTRGQQVTLSCSPISGHRSVSWYQQTPGQGLQFLFEYFSETQRNKGNFPGRFSGRQFSNSRSEMNVSTLELGDSALYLCASSRPDGRANTGELFFGEGSRLTVL.

CDR3 sequence (DNA): TGTGCCAGCAGCTGGGGTACAGGGGAGGGGGCCTATGGCTACACCTTC. This encodes CASSWGTGEGAYGYTF. The V gene is TRBV5-6, the J gene TRBJ1-2, with 7 bases aligning to TRBD1. Germline lookup yields CDR1 SGHDT and CDR2 YYEEEE. This CDR3 contains 16 residues. Trimming took 3 bases from V and 4 from J; bases not matched to a gene: 12.

The chain is built from TRBV20-1 and TRBJ2-7; no firm D call. Between the trimmed V and J ends, which lost 5 bases and 5 bases, there was a span of 10 bases. The CDR3 is made up of 11 amino acids. Per the germline V gene, CDR1 is DFQATT and CDR2 is SNEGSKA (reference sequence). CDR3 in DNA: TGCAGTGCTCTGGTCGTCAACGAGCAGTACTTC. Its translation is CSALVVNEQYF.

The gene calls are TRBV18 and TRBJ2-1; 10 bases align to TRBD1. This CDR3 is built from 15 residues. Trimming at V came to 6 bases and at J to 7 bases, leaving 9 bases not matched to a gene. Germline lookup yields CDR1 KGHSH and CDR2 LQKENI. CDR3 DNA sequence: TGTGCCAGCTCGGAAGGGACAGGGGAACGAAATGAGCAGTTCTTC. It codes for CASSEGTGERNEQFF.

CDR3 in DNA: TGTGCCAGCAGAAGGACTAGCGGCGGGTCAGCGGAGACCCAGTACTTC. This sequence encodes CASRRTSGGSAETQYF. The chain recombines TRBV2 with TRBJ2-5; 10 nucleotides match TRBD2. V dropped 6 bases and J dropped 5; count of bases not matched to a gene: 12. The CDR3 length is 16 residues. CDR1 and CDR2 (germline): SNHLY, FYNNEI.

This chain links TRBV11-2 with TRBJ2-3; perhaps TRBD2 as D (6 bases). The CDR3 loop spans 13 amino acids. V shed 0 bases and J shed 6 bases, with 7 bases lying between them. Per germline, CDR1 SGHAT and CDR2 FQNNGV. Here the CDR3 DNA reads TGTGCCAGCAGCTTAGATCGGGGGGATACGCAGTATTTT. Protein: CASSLDRGDTQYF.

In its sample, this clone was seen once. The gene calls are TRBV7-2 and TRBJ2-7; weak D call: TRBD1 (5 bases). The CDR3 consists of 15 residues. Trimming pared 4 bases from V and 0 bases from J, leaving 13 bases between. CDR1 is SGHTA and CDR2 is FQGNSA in the germline V gene. The CDR3 region is CASSSHKGPSYEQYF. The CDR3 nucleotides read TGTGCCAGCAGCTCTCATAAGGGGCCCTCCTACGAGCAGTACTTC. The entire variable domain, with the rest obtained from reference TRBV7-2 and TRBJ2-7, is as follows: GAGVSQSPSNKVTEKGKDVELRCDPISGHTALYWYRQSLGQGLEFLIYFQGNSAPDKSGLPSDRFSAERTGGSVSTLTIQRTQQEDSAVYLCASSSHKGPSYEQYFGPGTRLTVT.

The CDR3 DNA follows: TGTGCCAGCAGCTATGTCGAGGGAAGGGGCACTGAAGCTTTCTTT. It encodes CASSYVEGRGTEAFF. V gene TRBV7-9 combines with J gene TRBJ1-1, with D possibly being TRBD1 (5 bases). There are 15 residues in the CDR3. Trimming removed 4 bases from V and 4 bases from J, with 16 bases in between. The V gene's germline CDR1 is SEHNR and CDR2 FQNEAQ (reference sequence).

The genes are TRBV3-1 (or the pseudogene TRBV3-2) and TRBJ2-1, with a weak D call TRBD2 (6 bases). The CDR3 covers 17 residues. The V and J ends lost 4 bases and 0 bases respectively, with 16 bases between them. Germline V gene lookup returns CDR1 LGHDT and CDR2 YNNKEL (reference sequence). The DNA for the CDR3 is TGTGCCAGCAGCCGCTCTGCGGGGCTAAGCTCCTACAATGAGCAGTTCTTC. This gives the protein CASSRSAGLSSYNEQFF.

The chain recombines TRBV7-2 with TRBJ1-3, with 7 bases lining up with TRBD1. The length of the CDR3 is 16 residues. V was clipped by 3 bases and J by 3 bases; unmatched bases: 8. Germline V gene data show CDR1 as SGHTA and CDR2 as FQGNSA. CDR3 residues: CASSLATGAGGNTIYF. The CDR3 nucleotides read TGTGCCAGCAGCTTGGCCACAGGGGCAGGTGGAAACACCATATATTTT.

This clone was seen once. V usage is TRBV10-3 and J usage is TRBJ2-7, with 10 bases lining up with TRBD1. This CDR3 has 17 amino acids. CDR1 and CDR2 from the germline V gene are ENHRY and SYGVKD. With V trimmed by 2 bases and J by 0 bases, 7 bases remained unmatched. The CDR3 sequence: CAISEPGGQGTSYEQYF. In nucleotides, the CDR3 is TGTGCCATCAGTGAGCCGGGGGGACAGGGGACCTCCTACGAGCAGTACTTC.

The chain has TRBV28 and TRBJ2-1, with D hard to call. The length of the CDR3 is 12 residues. The V and J ends lost 5 bases and 8 bases respectively, with 10 bases between them. Per germline, CDR1 MDHEN and CDR2 SYDVKM. The CDR3 region is CASSDIGDEQFF. CDR3 nucleotide sequence: TGTGCCAGCAGTGATATCGGCGATGAGCAGTTCTTC.

The V and J genes are TRBV11-2 and TRBJ2-1; 8 bases map to TRBD2. This CDR3 spans 14 amino acids. Trimming took 5 bases from V and 2 from J; bases not matched to a gene: 2. Germline CDR1 SGHAT, CDR2 FQNNGV. CDR3 nucleotide sequence: TGTGCCAGCAGCCAGCGGGAGCCCTACAATGAGCAGTTCTTC. Translating gives CASSQREPYNEQFF.

The V call is TRBV28, the J call TRBJ2-7, with D perhaps TRBD1 or TRBD2 (5 bases each). The CDR3 sequence is 15 residues long. CDR1 is MDHEN, CDR2 SYDVKM, per germline. V was clipped by 10 bases and J by 1 base, with 20 bases between them. The CDR3 coding sequence is TGTGCCATTCAGAATTCCCGGGACCGGTCCTACGAGCAGTACTTC. This codes for CAIQNSRDRSYEQYF.

The chain uses TRBV13 and TRBJ1-2, with D unresolved. With 0 bases removed from V and 4 bases from J, the gap between germline ends came to 18 bases. This CDR3 spans 17 amino acids. Germline lookup yields CDR1 PRHDT and CDR2 FYEKMQ (reference sequence). CDR3 protein: CASSLGGSATVGYGYTF. Here the CDR3 DNA reads TGTGCCAGCAGCTTAGGGGGCAGTGCAACAGTGGGCTATGGCTACACCTTC. Drawing the rest from reference TRBV13 and TRBJ1-2, the complete variable domain is AAGVIQSPRHLIKEKRETATLKCYPIPRHDTVYWYQQGPGQDPQFLISFYEKMQSDKGSIPDRFSAQQFSDYHSELNMSSLELGDSALYFCASSLGGSATVGYGYTFGSGTRLTVV.

The chain is built from TRBV10-3 and TRBJ2-6, with 16 bases fitting TRBD2. The CDR3 consists of 18 residues. Looked up from germline, CDR1 is ENHRY and CDR2 is SYGVKD. After removal of 6 bases from V and 0 bases from J, the junction contained 2 bases not matched to a gene. The CDR3 sequence is CAISGTSGRGSGANVLTF. The CDR3 DNA reads TGTGCCATCAGCGGGACTAGCGGGAGGGGCTCTGGGGCCAACGTCCTGACTTTC.

The chain combines TRBV15 with TRBJ2-7; D may be TRBD2 (5 bases). Trimming pared 9 bases from V and 6 bases from J, leaving 21 bases between. This CDR3 contains 14 residues. CDR1 and CDR2 (germline): LNHNV, YYDKDF (reference sequence). The CDR3: CATSDSLSVGEQYF. CDR3 DNA: TGTGCCACTTCGGACTCCCTTAGTGTGGGCGAGCAGTACTTC.

This sequence joins TRBV5-1 and TRBJ2-2, with a possible D match to TRBD2 (6 bases). This CDR3 is 17 amino acids long. V was clipped by 4 bases and J by 6 bases, with 22 bases between them. Per germline, CDR1 SGHRS and CDR2 YFSETQ. The CDR3 spells CASSPIPTSPVSGELFF. CDR3 DNA sequence: TGCGCCAGCAGCCCCATTCCTACTAGCCCGGTTTCCGGGGAGCTGTTTTTT. Using reference TRBV5-1 and TRBJ2-2 for the parts outside the CDR3, the full variable domain is KAGVTQTPRYLIKTRGQQVTLSCSPISGHRSVSWYQQTPGQGLQFLFEYFSETQRNKGNFPGRFSGRQFSNSRSEMNVSTLELGDSALYLCASSPIPTSPVSGELFFGEGSRLTVL.

V usage is TRBV20-1 and J usage is TRBJ2-7, with 8 bases matching TRBD1. V gave up 3 bases and J gave up 1 base; unmatched junction bases: 5. The CDR3 runs to 14 residues. The germline gives CDR1 DFQATT, CDR2 SNEGSKA (reference sequence). CDR3 DNA sequence: TGCAGTGCTAGTTGGGACAGGTCTTCCTACGAGCAGTACTTC. It yields the protein CSASWDRSSYEQYF.

V is TRBV5-1 and J is TRBJ2-5; the D gene is possibly TRBD1 (6 bases). The CDR3 is 13 amino acids. V was cut by 2 bases and J by 4 bases, with 9 bases left in between. Per germline, CDR1 SGHRS and CDR2 YFSETQ. CDR3 sequence reads: CASSLQGGETQYF. CDR3 DNA: TGCGCCAGCAGCTTACAGGGTGGAGAGACCCAGTACTTC.

The chain is built from TRBV5-7 and TRBJ2-2; tentative D call: TRBD2 (6 bases). TRBV5-7 has ORF status, its function being uncertain. The CDR3 has 17 amino acids. V lost 3 bases, J lost 1 base, and 16 bases lay in between. The CDR3 nucleotides read TGTGCCAGCAGCTCTTTGGGGACTCATAAGAACACCGGGGAGCTGTTTTTT. This codes for CASSSLGTHKNTGELFF.

In this sample, this clone turned up once. J is TRBJ1-5 and V is TRBV12-3 or TRBV12-4; D may be TRBD1 (5 bases). CDR3 length equals 13 residues. V shed 7 bases and J shed 5 bases, with 12 bases lying between them. The CDR3 DNA follows: TGTGCCAGCACCCTCGGGGGGTATCAGCCCCAGCATTTT. As protein: CASTLGGYQPQHF.

The chain employs TRBV27 and TRBJ1-5; D unclear. The CDR3 is 14 residues long. Germline V gene lookup returns CDR1 MNHEY and CDR2 SMNVEV (reference sequence). The V end lost 2 bases, the J end lost 5 bases, and 10 bases lay between the germline ends. CDR3 amino acids: CASSLSGGDQPQHF. The CDR3 DNA reads TGTGCCAGCAGTTTAAGTGGAGGCGATCAGCCCCAGCATTTT.

The chain is built from TRBV6-5 and TRBJ2-7; 8 positions agree with TRBD2. The CDR3 has 13 amino acids. Trimming cost V 6 bases and J 2 bases; bases outside gene matches: 3. The germline CDR1 and CDR2 sequences are MNHEY and SVGAGI. CDR3 region: CASRIAGTYEQYF. The CDR3 nucleotides read TGTGCCAGCAGAATAGCGGGGACCTACGAGCAGTACTTC.

The count of this clone is one. The chain has TRBV7-2 and TRBJ1-3; D possibly corresponds to TRBD1 (5 bases). Trimming took 1 base from V and 1 from J, leaving 8 bases between them. This CDR3 has 15 residues. Germline V CDR1 and CDR2: SGHTA, FQGNSA. The DNA of the CDR3 is TGTGCCAGCAGCTTAGTTAGGGGATCTGGAAACACCATATATTTT. Its translation: CASSLVRGSGNTIYF. The entire variable domain, with the rest obtained from reference TRBV7-2 and TRBJ1-3, is as follows: GAGVSQSPSNKVTEKGKDVELRCDPISGHTALYWYRQSLGQGLEFLIYFQGNSAPDKSGLPSDRFSAERTGGSVSTLTIQRTQQEDSAVYLCASSLVRGSGNTIYFGEGSWLTVV.

The chain carries TRBV4-1 and TRBJ2-7, with D perhaps TRBD1 (6 bases). Between the trimmed V and J ends, which lost 3 bases and 5 bases, there was a span of 8 bases. Per germline, CDR1 MGHRA and CDR2 YSYEKL. The CDR3 totals 12 residues. As DNA, the CDR3 is TGCGCCAGCAGCCAGGGGGCGGACGAGCAGTACTTC. Protein product: CASSQGADEQYF.